This TCR beta chain was identified during a study of blood T cell repertoires in COVID-19. Study background: The samples span acute and convalescent COVID-19 from the United States, Italy and Spain.

Original processing notes: Amplification from reference gene primers served as the basis for estimated nucleated cell counts. Here immunoSEQ multiplex PCR was the method, and the copy in TCRdb shows in-frame clones only, minus some. D and trimming were read from the DNA, whereas the V and J calls and clone size are those reported in that table. The table has more than 200,000 clones, over 70% seen once. The V gene's germline CDR1 is LGHDT and CDR2 YNNKEL (reference sequence). V shed 4 bases and J shed 3 bases, with 12 bases lying between them. The CDR3 has 15 amino acids. This sequence was found in a woman aged 80 or older with acute or convalescent COVID-19. The chain carries TRBV3-1 (or the pseudogene TRBV3-2) and TRBJ1-4; D is uncertain. The sequencing input was peripheral blood. The CDR3 nucleotides are TGTGCCAGCAGCCGCCAACAGTTATCTAATGAAAAACTGTTTTTT. Residues: CASSRQQLSNEKLFF.